This T cell receptor (beta chain) appears in the sequencing data of a study of blood T cell repertoires in COVID-19. Germline CDR1 SGHTS, CDR2 YDEGEE. This CDR3 comprises 11 residues. V was cut by 0 bases and J by 6 bases, with 4 bases left in between. How the authors handled the data: Cell counts per sample came from amplifying reference gene primers. Sequenced by immunoSEQ multiplex PCR; TCRdb stores in-frame clones only, minus some. V and J calls and clone size come straight from that table; D and trimming were deduced from the DNA. The sample has roughly 250,000 clones, 91% seen once. This sequence originates from a person under 35 with COVID-19, enrolled during active disease. The chain recombines TRBV5-8 with TRBJ2-7, with D hard to call. Sample: peripheral blood. CDR3 residues: CASSLAVEQYF. CDR3 nucleotides: TGTGCCAGCAGCTTGGCGGTCGAGCAGTACTTC. Looking up the rest from reference TRBV5-8 and TRBJ2-7 gives the full variable domain: EAGVTQSPTHLIKTRGQQATLRCSPISGHTSVYWYQQALGLGLQFLLWYDEGEERNRGNFPPRFSGRQFPNYSSELNVNALELEDSALYLCASSLAVEQYFGPGTRLTVT.